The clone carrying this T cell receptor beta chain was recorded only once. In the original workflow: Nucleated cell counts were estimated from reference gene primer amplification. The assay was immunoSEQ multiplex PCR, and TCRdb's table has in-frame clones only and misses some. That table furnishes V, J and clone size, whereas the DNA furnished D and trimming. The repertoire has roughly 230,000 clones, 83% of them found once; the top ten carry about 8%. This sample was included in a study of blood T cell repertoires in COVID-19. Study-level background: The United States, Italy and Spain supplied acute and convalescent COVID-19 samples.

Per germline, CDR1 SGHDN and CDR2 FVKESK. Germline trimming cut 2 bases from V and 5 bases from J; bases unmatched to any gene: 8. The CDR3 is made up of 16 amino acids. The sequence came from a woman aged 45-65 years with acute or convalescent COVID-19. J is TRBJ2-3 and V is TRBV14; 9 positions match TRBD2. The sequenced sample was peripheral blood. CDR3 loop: CASSQFGGGEGDTQYF. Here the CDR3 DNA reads TGTGCCAGCAGCCAATTCGGCGGGGGGGAAGGAGATACGCAGTATTTT.